These 14 T cell receptor beta chains were sequenced from one sample in a study of blood T cell repertoires in COVID-19. Sequencing was performed with immunoSEQ multiplex PCR; in TCRdb, only in-frame clones are kept and a portion is missing. The table lists about 46,000 clones, 80% to 90% of them singletons. The source material was peripheral blood. These receptors originate from a woman over 75 with COVID-19, enrolled during active disease.

This CDR3 is CASSRDRGGQPQHF. The CDR3 DNA follows: TGTGCCAGCAGCCGAGACAGGGGTGGACAGCCCCAGCATTTT. The chain is built from TRBV7-8 and TRBJ1-5, with 8 bases identical to TRBD1. The germline V gene encodes CDR1 SGHVS and CDR2 FQNEAQ. The CDR3 extends over 14 amino acids. After removal of 5 bases from V and 7 bases from J, the junction contained 7 bases not matched to a gene.

CDR3: CASSLAGGRNTGELFF. In nucleotides, the CDR3 is TGTGCCAGCAGCTTAGCCGGCGGGAGGAACACCGGGGAGCTGTTTTTT. The chain couples TRBV11-2 to TRBJ2-2; 7 positions agree with TRBD2. The CDR3 totals 16 residues. The germline gives CDR1 SGHAT, CDR2 FQNNGV. With V trimmed by 1 base and J by 1 base, 3 bases remained unmatched.

The V gene is TRBV19, the J gene TRBJ2-3; TRBD2 matches at 8 bases. The CDR3 consists of 16 residues. J was trimmed by 2 bases and V by 3 bases; bases with no gene match: 7. CDR1 and CDR2 (germline): LNHDA, SQIVND (reference sequence). The DNA for the CDR3 is TGTGCCAGTAGTATCGGGGGGGCTTCAGCCACAGATACGCAGTATTTT. This sequence encodes CASSIGGASATDTQYF.

The rearrangement uses TRBV14 and TRBJ1-2; D may be TRBD1 (6 bases). This CDR3 has 16 residues. Germline-derived CDR1 and CDR2 are SGHDN and FVKESK. Trimming pared 4 bases from V and 7 bases from J, leaving 22 bases between. CDR3 loop: CASSPWMGGASFGYTF. The CDR3 coding sequence is TGTGCCAGCAGCCCGTGGATGGGGGGGGCAAGCTTTGGCTACACCTTC.

The chain links TRBV6-4 to TRBJ2-3; 9 nucleotides agree with TRBD2. V lost 2 bases, J lost 1 base, and 13 bases stayed unmatched. Germline assignment: CDR1 MRHNA and CDR2 SNTAGT. This CDR3 has 19 amino acids. The CDR3, as DNA: TGTGCCAGCAGTGACCAAACTAGCGGGTGGGTCGTTCGCACAGATACGCAGTATTTT. This codes for CASSDQTSGWVVRTDTQYF.

This chain uses TRBV6-2 or TRBV6-3 with TRBJ2-7; 8 bases agree with TRBD2. The CDR3 spans 14 residues. CDR1 is MNHEY, CDR2 SVGEGT, per germline. V was pared by 4 bases and J by 6 bases, with 8 bases of the junction left unmatched. The CDR3 DNA sequence: TGTGCCAGCAGTTCAAGCGGGGGCTCACGCGAGCAGTACTTC. It specifies CASSSSGGSREQYF.

This chain links TRBV18 with TRBJ2-5, with D uncertain. The length of the CDR3 is 14 residues. CDR1 is KGHSH, CDR2 LQKENI, per germline. V shed 4 bases and J shed 2 bases, with 11 bases lying between them. CDR3 region: CASSRQSTQETQYF. In DNA form, the CDR3 reads TGTGCCAGCTCACGGCAGTCCACACAAGAGACCCAGTACTTC.

The gene calls are TRBV9 and TRBJ2-5; 16 bases line up with TRBD2. The V gene's germline CDR1 is SGDLS and CDR2 YYNGEE. V lost 0 bases to trimming and J lost 4 bases; unmatched junction nucleotides: 6. The CDR3 is 18 amino acids. The CDR3: CASSVGGLAGGRGETQYF. CDR3 nucleotide sequence: TGTGCCAGCAGCGTAGGGGGACTAGCGGGAGGGAGGGGAGAGACCCAGTACTTC.

In nucleotides, the CDR3 is TGCGCCAGCAGCACATTAGTTGCGGGTTCGAAAGAAAAACTGTTTTTT. Translated, it gives CASSTLVAGSKEKLFF. This chain joins TRBV5-1 and TRBJ1-4, with unresolved D. Per the germline V gene, CDR1 is SGHRS and CDR2 is YFSETQ. This CDR3 comprises 16 residues. The V gene lost 4 bases and the J gene lost 8 bases, with 21 bases spanning the gap.

This clone was detected once. The rearrangement joins TRBV27 to TRBJ2-2; possibly TRBD1 for D (8 bases). Germline CDR1 is MNHEY and CDR2 is SMNVEV (reference sequence). The CDR3 sequence is 17 residues long. Between the trimmed V and J ends, which lost 1 base and 7 bases, there was a span of 19 bases. CDR3 nucleotide sequence: TGTGCCAGCAGTTTATACCCAGGGAACAGGGGGGGCGGGGAGCTGTTTTTT. Amino acids: CASSLYPGNRGGGELFF.

The chain is built from TRBV6-5 and TRBJ2-7, with 10 bases aligning to TRBD2. CDR3 length: 16 amino acids. The germline V gene has CDR1 MNHEY and CDR2 SVGAGI. J was trimmed by 5 bases and V by 0 bases; bases with no gene match: 7. The CDR3 region is CASSYSRLAGFHEQYF. The CDR3 bases are TGTGCCAGCAGTTACTCTCGACTAGCGGGCTTTCACGAGCAGTACTTC.

V and J are TRBV7-2 and TRBJ2-5; 10 nucleotides match TRBD2. J gave up 5 bases and V 3 bases, and 9 bases lay outside the gene matches. The CDR3 is 16 amino acids. CDR1 and CDR2 from the germline V gene are SGHTA and FQGNSA. In DNA form, the CDR3 reads TGTGCCAGCAGCTTTATAGCGGGGGGACTCGAGGAGACCCAGTACTTC. Translated: CASSFIAGGLEETQYF.

The chain uses TRBV5-1 and TRBJ1-2; TRBD1 matches at 7 bases. Germline V CDR1 and CDR2: SGHRS, YFSETQ. The CDR3 sequence is 15 residues long. V gave up 4 bases and J gave up 4 bases; unmatched junction bases: 10. CDR3 nucleotides: TGCGCCAGCAGCAAAATCGGACAGGCGACCTATGGCTACACCTTC. Its translation is CASSKIGQATYGYTF. The entire variable domain, with the rest obtained from reference TRBV5-1 and TRBJ1-2, is as follows: KAGVTQTPRYLIKTRGQQVTLSCSPISGHRSVSWYQQTPGQGLQFLFEYFSETQRNKGNFPGRFSGRQFSNSRSEMNVSTLELGDSALYLCASSKIGQATYGYTFGSGTRLTVV.

The chain links TRBV29-1 to TRBJ1-4, with 9 bases matching TRBD1. CDR3 length equals 13 residues. Per the germline V gene, CDR1 is SQVTM and CDR2 is ANQGSEA. After removal of 8 bases from V and 5 bases from J, the junction contained 6 bases not matched to a gene. The CDR3 here is CSMRQGGNEKLFF. Here the CDR3 DNA reads TGCAGCATGAGACAGGGGGGGAATGAAAAACTGTTTTTT.